The 18 T cell receptor beta chains below come from one sample, sequenced in a study of cytomegalovirus exposure and HLA in healthy donors. This PCR relied on a set of 60 Vbeta primers and 13 Jbeta primers. Here immunoSEQ multiplex PCR was the method, and the copy in TCRdb shows in-frame clones only, minus some. Of about 170,000 clones in the sample, about 85% are singletons; the top ten hold approximately 2.5%. The sequenced sample was PBMCs. The source is a man aged 25 to 40 in good health and CMV-seropositive.

The chain recombines TRBV11-2 with TRBJ2-1, with D hard to call. The CDR3 sequence is 16 residues long. Germline CDR1 SGHAT, CDR2 FQNNGV. V lost 0 bases, J lost 0 bases, and 9 bases lay in between. The CDR3 bases are TGTGCCAGCAGCTTAGAAAGCTTATACTCCTACAATGAGCAGTTCTTC. This translates into CASSLESLYSYNEQFF.

The V and J genes are TRBV7-3 and TRBJ2-2, with D perhaps TRBD2 (5 bases). From germline, CDR1 is SGHTA and CDR2 FQGTGA. CDR3 length: 16 amino acids. Trimming left V 3 bases short and J 1 base short, with 12 bases between. In nucleotides, the CDR3 is TGTGCCAGCAGCTTGGGCGGCGGGTGGAACACCGGGGAGCTGTTTTTT. It encodes CASSLGGGWNTGELFF.

The chain combines TRBV5-1 with TRBJ2-1; 7 nucleotides align to TRBD1. With 4 bases clipped from V and 8 bases from J, the junction kept 12 bases outside the gene matches. This CDR3 is 15 amino acids long. The germline CDR1 and CDR2 sequences are SGHRS and YFSETQ. The CDR3 bases are TGCGCCAGCAGCGATTTCCCCGGGACAGAGGATGAGCAGTTCTTC. It is translated as CASSDFPGTEDEQFF.

With regard to this clone: One junction end does not reproduce the germline sequence, and a read error may be involved. The same CDR3 also results from other DNA sequences found in this sample. V and J are TRBV5-1 and TRBJ1-1, with TRBD1 as a possible D gene (5 bases). The CDR3 is made up of 14 amino acids. The germline V gene encodes CDR1 SGHRS and CDR2 YFSETQ. The CDR3 loop is CASSLAVGGTEAFF. The CDR3 DNA reads TGCGCCAGCAGCTTGGCCGTCGGGGGGACTGAGGCTTTCTTT.

The rearrangement joins TRBV9 to TRBJ2-1; possibly TRBD1 for D (6 bases). Germline loops: CDR1 SGDLS, CDR2 YYNGEE. Trimming left V 0 bases short and J 7 bases short, with 14 bases between. The CDR3 is 15 residues long. In DNA form, the CDR3 reads TGTGCCAGCAGCGTAGGGGGGCCCGGATGGAATGAGCAGTTCTTC. This translates into CASSVGGPGWNEQFF.

The V call is TRBV5-1, the J call TRBJ2-2; TRBD1 aligns across 9 bases. The germline V gene has CDR1 SGHRS and CDR2 YFSETQ. V was pared by 4 bases and J by 7 bases, with 8 bases of the junction left unmatched. CDR3 length equals 15 residues. The CDR3 DNA reads TGCGCCAGCAGCGTGCCGGGACAGGGAGTCGGGGAGCTGTTTTTT. Its protein product is CASSVPGQGVGELFF.

CDR3 bases: TGTGCCAGCAGCCTGGGACAAGGGGCAACTAATGAAAAACTGTTTTTT. It encodes CASSLGQGATNEKLFF. This chain links TRBV5-4 with TRBJ1-4; perhaps TRBD1 as D (6 bases). Deletions cut 4 bases from V and 0 bases from J, with 13 bases between. CDR1 is SGHNT and CDR2 is YYREEE in the germline V gene (reference sequence). CDR3 length equals 16 residues.

Concerning this clone itself: This CDR3 is also generated by other DNA sequences in the sample. The V and J genes are TRBV5-1 and TRBJ2-5; D is undetermined. Germline assignment: CDR1 SGHRS and CDR2 YFSETQ. The CDR3 is 14 residues long. The V gene lost 1 base and the J gene lost 2 bases, with 9 bases spanning the gap. The CDR3 reads CASSLTAGQETQYF. The CDR3 nucleotides read TGCGCCAGCAGCTTGACCGCAGGTCAAGAGACCCAGTACTTC.

This chain connects TRBV27 to TRBJ2-5; no definite D call. V was pared by 4 bases and J by 5 bases, with 11 bases between. The CDR3 runs 13 residues. Germline V gives CDR1 MNHEY, CDR2 SMNVEV (reference sequence). CDR3 DNA sequence: TGTGCCAGCAGTTGGTACAAAGCGGAGACCCAGTACTTC. Encoded protein: CASSWYKAETQYF.

The chain uses TRBV6-5 and TRBJ2-1; 7 bases fit TRBD1. Germline CDR1 and CDR2: MNHEY and SVGAGI. The CDR3 is made up of 13 amino acids. J was trimmed by 10 bases and V by 6 bases; bases with no gene match: 9. CDR3 sequence reads: CASSPDRAGEQFF. The CDR3 nucleotides are TGTGCCAGCAGCCCCGACAGGGCGGGCGAGCAGTTCTTC.

The V gene is TRBV4-1, the J gene TRBJ2-2; 7 nucleotides align to TRBD1. The CDR3 totals 15 residues. V gave up 4 bases and J gave up 6 bases; unmatched junction bases: 8. Germline values: CDR1 MGHRA, CDR2 YSYEKL. CDR3 region: CASSPGQSWPGELFF. CDR3 coding DNA: TGCGCCAGCAGCCCGGGACAGTCTTGGCCCGGGGAGCTGTTTTTT.

The chain carries TRBV7-3 and TRBJ1-1; D remains unclear. This CDR3 has 13 residues. V was clipped by 3 bases and J by 2 bases, with 7 bases between them. Looked up from germline, CDR1 is SGHTA and CDR2 is FQGTGA. The CDR3 is CASSFTVNTEAFF. CDR3 bases: TGTGCCAGCAGCTTTACAGTTAACACTGAAGCTTTCTTT.

J is TRBJ2-3 and V is TRBV18, with 9 positions matching TRBD1. V lost 3 bases to trimming and J lost 5 bases; unmatched junction nucleotides: 9. There are 16 residues in the CDR3. Germline V gene data show CDR1 as KGHSH and CDR2 as LQKENI. Written as DNA, the CDR3 is TGTGCCAGCTCACCGAACCGGGACAGGGCGAAAGATACGCAGTATTTT. Translated, it gives CASSPNRDRAKDTQYF.

This clone was observed a few times. This chain joins TRBV5-5 and TRBJ1-5; D is possibly TRBD1 (6 bases). Germline CDR1 reads SGHKS; CDR2 reads YYEKEE (reference sequence). V was clipped by 2 bases and J by 0 bases, with 9 bases between them. CDR3 length: 15 residues. For the CDR3, the DNA is TGTGCCAGCAGCTTACAGGGATATAGCAATCAGCCCCAGCATTTT. Encoded protein: CASSLQGYSNQPQHF.

J is TRBJ1-4 and V is TRBV21-1; TRBD1 is the table's D call and was not checked against the DNA. TRBV21-1 is recorded as a pseudogene. The CDR3 has 15 residues. This chain's CDR3 is CASSSDRVRREKLFF. CDR3 coding DNA: TGTGCCAGCAGCAGCGACAGGGTCAGACGGGAAAAACTGTTTTTT.

With regard to this clone: At one end the junction does not follow the germline gene, possibly because of a read error. The chain recombines TRBV7-2 with TRBJ2-1; 7 nucleotides match TRBD1. CDR3 length: 12 amino acids. Germline values: CDR1 SGHTA, CDR2 FQGNSA. CDR3 sequence reads: CASSSQLGTALF. Written as DNA, the CDR3 is TGTGCCAGCAGCTCTCAACTCGGGACAGCACTCTTC.

Written as DNA, the CDR3 is TGTGCCAGTAGTATCTCAGGGGGCAAGAGCAATCAGCCCCAGCATTTT. Protein: CASSISGGKSNQPQHF. The rearrangement joins TRBV19 to TRBJ1-5; 8 nucleotides line up with TRBD1. V shed 3 bases and J 1 base; nucleotides not matched to a gene: 5. From germline, CDR1 is LNHDA and CDR2 SQIVND (reference sequence). The CDR3 is 16 amino acids.

In regard to this clone: At one of its ends the junction is not consistent with the germline gene, which may arise from a read error. The V call is TRBV7-9, the J call TRBJ1-2; TRBD1 matches at 12 bases. Germline V gives CDR1 SEHNR, CDR2 FQNEAQ (reference sequence). CDR3 length: 17 residues. Here the CDR3 reads CSSSFGTGGFTPYGYTF. The CDR3 DNA reads TGTTCCAGCAGCTTCGGGACAGGGGGCTTTACACCCTATGGCTACACCTTC.